The source of this T cell receptor (beta chain) is a study of cytomegalovirus exposure and HLA in healthy donors. PCR involved 60 Vbeta and 13 Jbeta primers. Assay: immunoSEQ multiplex PCR; the TCRdb copy retains only in-frame clones and omits some. The sample yields around 120,000 clones, around 78% seen once. The CDR3 spans 17 residues. Germline CDR1 and CDR2: LNHNV and YYDKDF (reference sequence). Trimming took off 0 bases at V and 3 bases at J, with 15 bases between the two ends. This chain links TRBV15 with TRBJ2-1, with D possibly TRBD1 on 6 matching bases. Sample: PBMCs. This receptor was taken from a woman aged 45-65 years in good health and CMV-seronegative. CDR3 amino acids: CATSRDGGQGHYNEQFF. CDR3 coding DNA: TGTGCCACCAGCAGAGATGGGGGCCAGGGTCACTACAATGAGCAGTTCTTC.